The next 24 T cell receptor beta chains were all read from a single sample in a study of T-cell reconstitution after alpha-beta-depleted transplantation in children. Preparing the TCRbeta library involved the use of unique molecular identifiers. TCRdb fed the PCR reads into MiXCR, producing one record per CDR3 protein. Counted here are 250,000 or so distinct CDR3 sequences, approximately 8% occurring once; the ten biggest clones make up almost 6.5%. Sequencing used PBMCs, mostly from graft donor cells, obtained 180 days after TCRalphabeta/CD19-depleted stem cell transplant. The receptors come from a male patient between 10 and 17 years old who had a stem cell transplant for acute lymphoblastic leukemia, so the T cells may come from the graft donor.

The rearrangement links TRBV7-6 to TRBJ1-1; D gene unclear. V was clipped by 5 bases and J by 4 bases, with 17 bases between them. Germline CDR1 and CDR2: SGHVS and FNYEAQ. The CDR3 totals 15 residues. This CDR3 is CASSPQAEGTTEAFF. The CDR3 coding sequence is TGTGCCAGCAGCCCTCAGGCAGAAGGAACCACTGAAGCTTTCTTT.

In this sample, this clonotype turned up many times. This sequence joins TRBV5-1 and TRBJ2-3; D possibly corresponds to TRBD2 (6 bases). The CDR3 is made up of 13 amino acids. V shed 0 bases and J shed 11 bases, with 13 bases lying between them. Per germline, CDR1 SGHRS and CDR2 YFSETQ. In nucleotides, the CDR3 is TGCGCCAGCAGCTTGGGTCAGACTAGGAAGCAGTATTTT. Residues: CASSLGQTRKQYF.

The sample holds a few counts of this clonotype. This chain connects TRBV9 to TRBJ2-5, with TRBD2 matching 12 bases. The length of the CDR3 is 15 residues. From germline, CDR1 is SGDLS and CDR2 YYNGEE. After removal of 8 bases from V and 5 bases from J, the junction contained 10 bases not matched to a gene. In nucleotides, the CDR3 is TGTGCCAGGAGCCCCCACCTAGCGGGAGGGGAGACCCAGTACTTC. It yields the protein CARSPHLAGGETQYF.

At least ten counts were recorded for this clonotype. The chain is built from TRBV29-1 and TRBJ2-2, with 11 bases lining up with TRBD2. Germline V gene lookup returns CDR1 SQVTM and CDR2 ANQGSEA. The CDR3 is 15 amino acids. J was trimmed by 6 bases and V by 7 bases; bases with no gene match: 10. The CDR3 sequence: CSAREVAGGPGELFF. CDR3 DNA sequence: TGCAGCGCCCGAGAGGTAGCGGGAGGGCCCGGGGAGCTGTTTTTT.

There are many counts of this clonotype. The chain recombines TRBV7-2 with TRBJ2-3, with D uncertain. This CDR3 has 16 residues. The germline V and J ends were trimmed by 1 base and 3 bases, with 14 bases remaining between them. The germline V gene encodes CDR1 SGHTA and CDR2 FQGNSA. The CDR3 sequence: CASSLVLQINTDTQYF. DNA of the CDR3: TGTGCCAGCAGCTTAGTGCTACAGATTAATACAGATACGCAGTATTTT.

This clonotype has a count of ten or more. The chain employs TRBV29-1 and TRBJ2-1; the D is unclear. CDR1 and CDR2 (germline): SQVTM, ANQGSEA. The CDR3 sequence is 12 residues long. The germline V and J ends were trimmed by 3 bases and 5 bases, with 8 bases remaining between them. This CDR3 is CSVEESDNEQFF. The CDR3 DNA reads TGCAGCGTTGAGGAATCAGACAATGAGCAGTTCTTC.

This clonotype was detected ten times or more. V usage is TRBV6-5 and J usage is TRBJ2-6, with 9 nucleotides matching TRBD2. Trimming took 2 bases from V and 0 from J; bases not matched to a gene: 8. Germline-derived CDR1 and CDR2 are MNHEY and SVGAGI. The CDR3 has 19 residues. The CDR3 loop reads CASSYRALAGTSGANVLTF. The CDR3 DNA follows: TGTGCCAGCAGTTACAGAGCGCTAGCGGGGACCTCTGGGGCCAACGTCCTGACTTTC.

This clonotype has more than one count but fewer than ten. This chain uses TRBV20-1 with TRBJ2-2, with D unclear. The V gene's germline CDR1 is DFQATT and CDR2 SNEGSKA (reference sequence). Trimming removed 1 base at V and 0 bases at J, with 6 bases between. CDR3 size: 14 residues. The CDR3 reads CSARGAPNTGELFF. For the CDR3, the DNA is TGCAGTGCTAGAGGGGCCCCGAACACCGGGGAGCTGTTTTTT.

Comments on this clonotype: A much larger clone is a single base away; this may be a read error. The chain joins TRBV5-5 to TRBJ1-1; D call uncertain. Germline CDR1 SGHKS, CDR2 YYEKEE (reference sequence). The CDR3 spans 13 residues. This CDR3 is CASSLGETTDAFF. The CDR3 coding sequence is TGTGCCAGCAGCTTGGGAGAGACAACTGACGCTTTCTTT.

This clonotype was picked up many times. The chain has TRBV7-3 and TRBJ1-2; no definite D call. The CDR3 spans 15 residues. The germline V gene encodes CDR1 SGHTA and CDR2 FQGTGA. Between the trimmed V and J ends, which lost 5 bases and 5 bases, there was a span of 18 bases. The CDR3 region has the DNA TGTGCCAGCAGCCTAAGTCCGGACCTGCGGTATGGCTACACCTTC. It yields the protein CASSLSPDLRYGYTF.

In its sample, this clonotype was seen many times. The V gene is TRBV18, the J gene TRBJ1-1; the D gene is possibly TRBD1 (6 bases). V lost 3 bases, J lost 1 base, and 12 bases lay in between. Germline V CDR1 and CDR2: KGHSH, LQKENI. The CDR3 covers 15 residues. The CDR3 loop is CASSPSTGTNTEAFF. DNA for the CDR3: TGTGCCAGCTCACCGTCTACAGGGACGAACACTGAAGCTTTCTTT.

Many counts were recorded for this clonotype. V and J are TRBV28 and TRBJ2-2; the D gene is possibly TRBD1 (5 bases). Deletions cut 3 bases from V and 3 bases from J, with 11 bases between. The CDR3 consists of 15 residues. Germline CDR1 MDHEN, CDR2 SYDVKM. CDR3 sequence reads: CASSLVGAYTGELFF. In nucleotides, the CDR3 is TGTGCCAGCAGTTTGGTTGGGGCGTACACCGGGGAGCTGTTTTTT. The full variable domain, with the rest looked up from reference TRBV28 and TRBJ2-2, is DVKVTQSSRYLVKRTGEKVFLECVQDMDHENMFWYRQDPGLGLRLIYFSYDVKMKEKGDIPEGYSVSREKKERFSLILESASTNQTSMYLCASSLVGAYTGELFFGEGSRLTVL.

This clonotype was observed at least ten times. The rearrangement links TRBV9 to TRBJ2-6; maybe TRBD2 (5 bases). This CDR3 has 15 residues. The V and J ends lost 6 bases and 0 bases respectively, with 10 bases between them. The germline CDR1 and CDR2 sequences are SGDLS and YYNGEE. The CDR3 reads CASTRGSSGANVLTF. DNA of the CDR3: TGTGCCAGCACCCGGGGAAGCTCTGGGGCCAACGTCCTGACTTTC.

This clonotype has at least ten counts. The chain couples TRBV7-3 to TRBJ2-6; D is perhaps TRBD1 (7 bases). CDR1 SGHTA and CDR2 FQGTGA come from the germline V gene. V was shortened by 5 bases and J by 0 bases, with 11 bases between the two germline ends. The length of the CDR3 is 16 residues. CDR3 residues: CASSLRGDSGANVLTF. CDR3 sequence (DNA): TGTGCCAGCAGCCTCAGGGGGGACTCTGGGGCCAACGTCCTGACTTTC.

Many counts were recorded for this clonotype. The rearrangement uses TRBV29-1 and TRBJ2-7; a possible D gene is TRBD1 (6 bases). This CDR3 comprises 14 residues. The germline gives CDR1 SQVTM, CDR2 ANQGSEA. For the CDR3, the DNA is TGCAGGGCCCTCACACTCTGGACAGCGAGGGAGCAGTACTTC. Amino acids: CRALTLWTAREQYF.

At least ten counts were recorded for this clonotype. CDR3 region: CASSLGLARRDTQYF. The CDR3 DNA is TGTGCCAGCAGCTTAGGGCTGGCCCGGAGAGATACGCAGTATTTT. The J gene is TRBJ2-3, the V gene TRBV7-2; D gene ambiguous. Trimming cost V 1 base and J 5 bases, with 13 bases left between them. The CDR3 consists of 15 residues. The germline V gene encodes CDR1 SGHTA and CDR2 FQGNSA. The variable domain in full, with the rest retrieved from reference TRBV7-2 and TRBJ2-3, is GAGVSQSPSNKVTEKGKDVELRCDPISGHTALYWYRQSLGQGLEFLIYFQGNSAPDKSGLPSDRFSAERTGGSVSTLTIQRTQQEDSAVYLCASSLGLARRDTQYFGPGTRLTVL.

This clonotype was detected many times. The chain combines TRBV28 with TRBJ1-2; D might be TRBD1 (5 bases). The CDR3 contains 15 residues. Germline V gives CDR1 MDHEN, CDR2 SYDVKM. V gave up 1 base and J gave up 2 bases, with 11 bases separating them. The DNA of the CDR3 is TGTGCCAGCAGTTTATTATTAGGGACCAACTATGGCTACACCTTC. Translated: CASSLLLGTNYGYTF.

This clonotype was picked up many times. The chain uses TRBV6-5 and TRBJ1-2; D unresolved. The CDR3 sequence is 12 residues long. V was trimmed by 2 bases and J by 5 bases, leaving 6 bases between them. Germline CDR1 MNHEY, CDR2 SVGAGI. CDR3 nucleotides: TGTGCCAGCAGTTACGACGGGTATGGCTACACCTTC. Its protein is CASSYDGYGYTF.

The rearrangement joins TRBV3-1 to TRBJ2-7; 7 positions agree with TRBD2. V trimming: 0 bases; J trimming: 4 bases; junction bases outside the gene matches: 3. Germline lookup yields CDR1 LGHDT and CDR2 YNNKEL (reference sequence). The CDR3 runs to 14 residues. Here the CDR3 DNA reads TGTGCCAGCAGCCAAGACGGCGGGAGTTACGAGCAGTACTTC. Protein sequence: CASSQDGGSYEQYF.

This clonotype was observed at least ten times. Germline and junction disagree at one end, which may indicate a read error. The CDR3 reads CASSPMAEYNEQFF. The DNA of the CDR3 is TGTGCTAGCAGTCCGATGGCTGAATACAATGAGCAGTTCTTC. The chain carries TRBV7-7 and TRBJ2-1; D unresolved. The CDR3 covers 14 residues. Germline V gene lookup returns CDR1 SSHAT and CDR2 FNYEAQ (reference sequence).

With respect to this clonotype: With a much larger clone just one base away, this may be a read error. The chain combines TRBV20-1 with TRBJ2-2, with D maybe TRBD1 (6 bases). From germline, CDR1 is DFQATT and CDR2 SNEGSKA (reference sequence). The CDR3 is 16 amino acids. Trimming stripped 4 bases from V and 7 bases from J, with 22 bases between. CDR3 in amino acids: CSATANLEGVGGELFF. The CDR3, as DNA: TGCAGTGCTACAGCTAATTTAGAGGGGGTAGGCGGGGAGCTGTTTTTT.

At least ten counts were recorded for this clonotype. The chain has TRBV20-1 and TRBJ2-7, with D possibly TRBD1 on 6 matching bases. The length of the CDR3 is 15 residues. The germline V and J ends were trimmed by 6 bases and 2 bases, with 20 bases remaining between them. Germline CDR1 and CDR2: DFQATT and SNEGSKA (reference sequence). The CDR3: CSATYTGHSAYEQYF. The CDR3 region has the DNA TGCAGTGCCACCTATACGGGACATTCTGCCTACGAGCAGTACTTC.

This clonotype has ten or more counts. V is TRBV18 and J is TRBJ2-3, with D maybe TRBD2 (6 bases). The V gene's germline CDR1 is KGHSH and CDR2 LQKENI. V shed 4 bases and J shed 2 bases, with 16 bases lying between them. The CDR3 has 16 residues. The chain's CDR3 is CASSRTRDSLTDTQYF. The CDR3 nucleotides read TGTGCCAGCTCACGCACCCGGGACTCCCTCACAGATACGCAGTATTTT.

This clonotype appeared many times. The chain recombines TRBV20-1 with TRBJ2-7, with D tentatively TRBD1 (6 bases). CDR3 length: 14 amino acids. V shed 6 bases and J shed 2 bases, with 17 bases lying between them. Germline values: CDR1 DFQATT, CDR2 SNEGSKA (reference sequence). The CDR3 DNA is TGCAGTGCCCCGCCCTGGCAGGGGACCTACGAGCAGTACTTC. It is translated as CSAPPWQGTYEQYF.